Listed here is a single T cell receptor beta chain. The data were taken from a study of control samples from healthy donors and cancer patients. Measured with immunoSEQ multiplex PCR; TCRdb has only the in-frame clones, and not every one. The repertoire holds roughly 88,000 clones, with roughly nine tenths as singletons. CDR3 length: 12 amino acids. Germline V gene sequence: CDR1 MNHEY, CDR2 SVGAGI. V lost 6 bases and J 1 base, leaving 3 bases between the germline ends. The chain carries TRBV6-5 and TRBJ2-2; no firm D call. The sample consisted of blood. The clonotype comes from a man aged 50-59 years in good health. The CDR3 sequence is CASRKNTGELFF. In DNA, the CDR3 is TGTGCCAGCAGAAAGAACACCGGGGAGCTGTTTTTT.